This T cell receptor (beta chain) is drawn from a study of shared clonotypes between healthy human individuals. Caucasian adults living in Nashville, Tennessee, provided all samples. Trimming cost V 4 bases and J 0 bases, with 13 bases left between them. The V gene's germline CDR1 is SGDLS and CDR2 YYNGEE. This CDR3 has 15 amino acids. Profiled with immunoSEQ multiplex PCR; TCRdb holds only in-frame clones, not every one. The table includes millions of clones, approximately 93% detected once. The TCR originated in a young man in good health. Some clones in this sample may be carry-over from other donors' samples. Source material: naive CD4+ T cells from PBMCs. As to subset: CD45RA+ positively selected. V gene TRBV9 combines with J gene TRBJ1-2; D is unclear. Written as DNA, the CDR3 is TGTGCCAGCAGCACCCCCGGAGGAACTAACTATGGCTACACCTTC. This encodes CASSTPGGTNYGYTF.